This TCR beta chain came from a study of graft-versus-host responses after intestinal transplantation. Assay used: immunoSEQ multiplex PCR; TCRdb lists only in-frame clones, some missing. The sample contains about 85,000 clones, around 93% of which appear only once. Comment on this clone: The antigen is undetermined.

The CDR3 length is 12 residues. The V and J ends lost 8 bases and 6 bases, in that order; junction bases with no gene match: 3. The germline V gene has CDR1 LNHDA and CDR2 SQIVND (reference sequence). Study findings and constraints: Researchers found GvH clones in recipient marrow, and some showed up first in ileum or blood.

Sequenced here: unstimulated CD8+ T cells sorted from spleen or lymph node cells, sampled before transplant. This sequence originates from a human donor who was the organ donor for an intestinal transplant. The rearrangement uses TRBV19 and TRBJ1-5; 8 bases align to TRBD1. The CDR3 region is CASGQGLQPQHF. Here the CDR3 DNA reads TGTGCCAGTGGACAGGGTCTTCAGCCCCAGCATTTT.